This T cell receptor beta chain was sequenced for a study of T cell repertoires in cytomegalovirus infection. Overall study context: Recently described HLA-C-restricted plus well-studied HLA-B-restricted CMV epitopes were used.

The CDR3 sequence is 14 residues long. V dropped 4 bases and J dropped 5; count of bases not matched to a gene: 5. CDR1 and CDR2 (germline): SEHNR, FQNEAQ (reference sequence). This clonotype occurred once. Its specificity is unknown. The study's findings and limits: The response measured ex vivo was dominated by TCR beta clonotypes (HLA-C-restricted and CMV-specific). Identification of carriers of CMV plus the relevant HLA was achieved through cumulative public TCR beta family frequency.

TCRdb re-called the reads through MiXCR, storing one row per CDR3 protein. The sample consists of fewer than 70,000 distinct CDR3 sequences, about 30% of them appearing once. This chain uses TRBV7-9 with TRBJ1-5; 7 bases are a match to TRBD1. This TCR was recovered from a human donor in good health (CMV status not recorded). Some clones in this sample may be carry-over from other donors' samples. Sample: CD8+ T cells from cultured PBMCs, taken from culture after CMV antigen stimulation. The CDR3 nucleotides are TGTGCCAGCAGCTCCTCGACAGGGTATCAGCCCCAGCATTTT. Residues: CASSSSTGYQPQHF.